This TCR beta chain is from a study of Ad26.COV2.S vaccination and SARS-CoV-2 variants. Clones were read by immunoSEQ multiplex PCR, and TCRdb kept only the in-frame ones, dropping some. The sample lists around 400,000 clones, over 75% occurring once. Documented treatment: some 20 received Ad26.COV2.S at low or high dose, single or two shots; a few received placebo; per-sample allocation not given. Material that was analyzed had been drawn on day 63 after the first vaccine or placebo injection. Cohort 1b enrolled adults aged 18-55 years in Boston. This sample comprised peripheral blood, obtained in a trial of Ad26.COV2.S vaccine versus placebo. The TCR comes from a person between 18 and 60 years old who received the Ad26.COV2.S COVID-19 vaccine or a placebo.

The CDR3 protein is CASSPTSGSGSEQFF. As DNA, the CDR3 is TGTGCCAGCAGCCCGACTAGCGGGAGTGGCAGTGAGCAGTTCTTC. This chain connects TRBV7-7 to TRBJ2-1, with 12 bases identical to TRBD2. The CDR3 covers 15 residues. With 5 bases clipped from V and 9 bases from J, the junction kept 8 bases outside the gene matches. From germline, CDR1 is SSHAT and CDR2 FNYEAQ (reference sequence).